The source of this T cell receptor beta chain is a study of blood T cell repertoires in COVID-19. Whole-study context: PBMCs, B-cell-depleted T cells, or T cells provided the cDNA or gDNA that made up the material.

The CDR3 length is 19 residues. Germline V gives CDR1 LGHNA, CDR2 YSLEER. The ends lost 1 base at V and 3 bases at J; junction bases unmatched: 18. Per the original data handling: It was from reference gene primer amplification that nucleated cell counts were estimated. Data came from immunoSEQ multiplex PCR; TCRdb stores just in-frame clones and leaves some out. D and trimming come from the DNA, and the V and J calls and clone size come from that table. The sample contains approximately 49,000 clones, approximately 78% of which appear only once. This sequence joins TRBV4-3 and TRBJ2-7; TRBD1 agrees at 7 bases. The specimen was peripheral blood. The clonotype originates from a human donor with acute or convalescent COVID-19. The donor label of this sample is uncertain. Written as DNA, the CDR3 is TGCGCCAGCAGCCAAGCAACACCGGTCGGGACAGTAACCGGCTACGAGCAGTACTTC. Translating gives CASSQATPVGTVTGYEQYF.